One sample yielded the 12 T cell receptor beta chains listed below, sequenced in a study of shared clonotypes between healthy human individuals. This table comes from immunoSEQ multiplex PCR, and its TCRdb copy is limited to in-frame clones, with some not included. The table includes approximately 1.1 million clones, around 82% detected once. Input material: memory CD4+ T cells from PBMCs. As to subset: CD45RA-negative fraction. All receptors derive from a young man in good health. Some clones in this sample may be carry-over from other donors' samples.

This clone appeared a single time. The chain's CDR3 is CANSANYGYTF. DNA of the CDR3: TGTGCCAACTCAGCTAACTATGGCTACACCTTC. The chain employs TRBV6-6 and TRBJ1-2; D gene uncertain. Per germline, CDR1 MNHNY and CDR2 SVGAGI (reference sequence). The CDR3 loop spans 11 amino acids. Trimming took 10 bases from V and 0 from J, leaving 6 bases between them.

The chain recombines TRBV5-1 with TRBJ2-5, with D perhaps assigned TRBD1 or TRBD2 (6 bases each). Germline-derived CDR1 and CDR2 are SGHRS and YFSETQ. V lost 4 bases to trimming and J lost 5 bases, with 18 bases between them. This CDR3 has 15 residues. CDR3 region: CASSVEGTNRETQYF. The CDR3 DNA sequence: TGCGCCAGCAGCGTGGAGGGGACAAATAGGGAGACCCAGTACTTC. The variable domain in full, completed from reference TRBV5-1 and TRBJ2-5, reads KAGVTQTPRYLIKTRGQQVTLSCSPISGHRSVSWYQQTPGQGLQFLFEYFSETQRNKGNFPGRFSGRQFSNSRSEMNVSTLELGDSALYLCASSVEGTNRETQYFGPGTRLLVL.

The chain is built from TRBV27 and TRBJ2-3; tentatively, D is TRBD2 (5 bases). Germline CDR1 and CDR2: MNHEY and SMNVEV (reference sequence). Trimming took 6 bases from V and 2 from J, leaving 12 bases between them. The CDR3 spans 14 residues. CDR3: CASREVTVTDTQYF. The CDR3 region has the DNA TGTGCCAGCAGGGAGGTCACCGTCACAGATACGCAGTATTTT.

The rearrangement uses TRBV15 and TRBJ1-2, with TRBD1 identical over 8 bases. Germline CDR1 and CDR2: LNHNV and YYDKDF (reference sequence). CDR3 length equals 15 residues. V shed 2 bases, J shed 4 bases, and the junction held 6 bases outside the gene matches. The CDR3 region has the DNA TGTGCCACCAGCAGAAAACCAGGGGGCGCCTATGGCTACACCTTC. Protein: CATSRKPGGAYGYTF. The full variable domain, rest sourced from reference TRBV15 and TRBJ1-2, is DAMVIQNPRYQVTQFGKPVTLSCSQTLNHNVMYWYQQKSSQAPKLLFHYYDKDFNNEADTPDNFQSRRPNTSFCFLDIRSPGLGDTAMYLCATSRKPGGAYGYTFGSGTRLTVV.

The J gene is TRBJ1-2, the V gene TRBV5-4; maybe TRBD1 (6 bases). CDR1 is SGHNT, CDR2 YYREEE, per germline (reference sequence). V shed 3 bases and J shed 8 bases, with 17 bases lying between them. This CDR3 spans 14 amino acids. As DNA, the CDR3 is TGTGCCAGCAGCTCCGCGGCGGGGGCGGGAGGCTACACCTTC. It specifies CASSSAAGAGGYTF. Variable domain in full (rest from reference TRBV5-4 and TRBJ1-2): ETGVTQSPTHLIKTRGQQVTLRCSSQSGHNTVSWYQQALGQGPQFIFQYYREEENGRGNFPPRFSGLQFPNYSSELNVNALELDDSALYLCASSSAAGAGGYTFGSGTRLTVV.

The genes are TRBV27 and TRBJ1-2; 7 nucleotides match TRBD1. The CDR3 spans 14 residues. CDR1 is MNHEY and CDR2 is SMNVEV in the germline V gene (reference sequence). The V gene end was trimmed by 3 bases and the J gene end by 3 bases; junction bases not matched to a gene: 4. This chain's CDR3 is CASSFTGADYGYTF. The CDR3 bases are TGTGCCAGCAGTTTCACAGGGGCAGACTATGGCTACACCTTC.

In this sample, this clone turned up a few times. The gene calls are TRBV2 and TRBJ2-3; D is possibly TRBD1 (6 bases). Germline lookup yields CDR1 SNHLY and CDR2 FYNNEI. The CDR3 extends over 15 amino acids. The germline V and J ends were trimmed by 7 bases and 6 bases, with 20 bases remaining between them. In DNA form, the CDR3 reads TGTGCCAGCAAAAAGCGTCCCCTGGGGGCGGATACGCAGTATTTT. This sequence encodes CASKKRPLGADTQYF.

About this clone itself: Other DNA sequences in this sample translate to the same CDR3. The chain couples TRBV11-3 to TRBJ2-3; TRBD2 is a possible D gene (5 bases). Trimming removed 3 bases from V and 4 bases from J, with 11 bases in between. The CDR3 runs to 14 residues. Germline-derived CDR1 and CDR2 are SGHNT and YENEEA. CDR3 region: CASSFSRGSDTQYF. As DNA, the CDR3 is TGTGCCAGCAGCTTTTCTCGGGGTTCAGATACGCAGTATTTT.

The gene calls are TRBV18 and TRBJ1-4; D remains unclear. Germline CDR1 and CDR2: KGHSH and LQKENI. This CDR3 has 15 residues. Trimming stripped 2 bases from V and 1 base from J, with 8 bases between. The DNA for the CDR3 is TGTGCCAGCTCACCAGGAACACAAACTAATGAAAAACTGTTTTTT. Its translation is CASSPGTQTNEKLFF.

The chain carries TRBV4-1 and TRBJ2-5, with 11 positions matching TRBD2. Germline V gives CDR1 MGHRA, CDR2 YSYEKL. V lost 2 bases, J lost 5 bases, and 16 bases stayed unmatched. CDR3 length: 19 residues. In nucleotides, the CDR3 is TGCGCCAGCAGCCAACTGACAGGGATCCTAGCGGGAGGTTATGAGACCCAGTACTTC. Protein: CASSQLTGILAGGYETQYF.

The V and J genes are TRBV20-1 and TRBJ2-7, with D possibly TRBD2 on 6 matching bases. There are 9 residues in the CDR3. Germline values: CDR1 DFQATT, CDR2 SNEGSKA (reference sequence). V was clipped by 6 bases and J by 6 bases, with 6 bases between them. Here the CDR3 reads CSAGLEQYF. In DNA, the CDR3 is TGCAGTGCGGGACTCGAGCAGTACTTC.

This clone was counted only a few times. Other nucleotide sequences in the sample specify the same CDR3. The V gene is TRBV28, the J gene TRBJ1-5, with D unclear. V was pared by 6 bases and J by 3 bases, with 6 bases between. Germline V gene lookup returns CDR1 MDHEN and CDR2 SYDVKM. The CDR3 loop spans 12 amino acids. The CDR3 protein is CASRGPNQPQHF. The CDR3 DNA is TGTGCCAGCAGGGGTCCCAATCAGCCCCAGCATTTT.